The entry that follows covers one T cell receptor beta chain sequence. No cognate antigen has been identified for it. No qualities accompany the bases; no much larger clone lies one base away. The data originate from a study of CD8 T cells in ankylosing spondylitis (dated by TCRdb to 2015 to 2018). Some background on the complete study: The study set out to find disease-linked TCR variants by profiling T cell receptor beta repertoires in ankylosing spondylitis patients and healthy donors. Samples of peripheral blood were taken, and for ankylosing spondylitis patients, synovial fluid was collected as well. In total, the full study cohort was made up of roughly 100 healthy donors and approximately 27 ankylosing spondylitis patients.

Sequenced on an Illumina HiSeq 2500. Quantitative 5'-RACE with molecular barcodes was the method used to prepare the TCR beta libraries. The original pipeline was this. To identify disease-linked TCR variants, a new computational method was used, one built on a probabilistic model of VDJ rearrangement. TCRdb cleaned the public reads at Q25 with fastp, built clones with MiXCR and kept in-frame beta chains. Each CDR3 protein gets just one entry, which takes the most common genes and DNA from the rows behind it. These V and J calls derive from TCRdb rather than the authors' analysis. The sample profile shows a few hundred thousand distinct CDR3 sequences; around 20% of them were found once. Clones ranked in the top ten supply roughly 4% of the sample. The paper as a whole reports these results and caveats: The disease-linked clones were reported to be significantly enriched in matched synovial fluid samples from ankylosing spondylitis patients. Blood from ankylosing spondylitis patients appeared to be characterized by a TCR beta motif made up of 8 or 9 highly homologous amino acid variants. The disease-linked clones showed a CD8+ phenotype and occurred at relatively low frequencies in peripheral blood. Some motif variants had previously been reported in the synovial fluid and blood of reactive arthritis patients, which suggests shared mechanisms of disease initiation.

The trim is 0 bases for V and 3 bases for J, with a gap of 13 bases between the germline ends. From the germline V gene (reference sequence), CDR1 is LGHDT and CDR2 is YNNKEL. The CDR3, from cysteine to phenylalanine, totals 16 residues. The DNA shown is the 48-base CDR3, in frame from base 1. This clonotype was obtained from a female donor with ankylosing spondylitis or in good health (not recorded which). The sequence is built from TRBV3-1 and TRBJ2-3; the D segment could be TRBD2, given 5 matching bases. Sequences were obtained from blood, either unsorted or a sorted T cell fraction (not recorded which). The DNA is TGTGCCAGCAGCCAAGATCCACCGGGAATTACAGATACGCAGTATTTT. Its protein product is CASSQDPPGITDTQYF.